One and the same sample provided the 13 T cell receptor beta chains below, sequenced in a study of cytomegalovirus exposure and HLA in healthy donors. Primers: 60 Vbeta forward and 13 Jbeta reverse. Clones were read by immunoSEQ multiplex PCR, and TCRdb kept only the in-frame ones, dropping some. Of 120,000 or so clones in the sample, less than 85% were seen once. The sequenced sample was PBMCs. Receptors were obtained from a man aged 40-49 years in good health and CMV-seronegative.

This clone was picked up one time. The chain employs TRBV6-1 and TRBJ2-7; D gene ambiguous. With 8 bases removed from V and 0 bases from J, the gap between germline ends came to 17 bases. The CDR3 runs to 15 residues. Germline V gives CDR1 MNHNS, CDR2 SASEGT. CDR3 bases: TGTGCCAGCCGCTTCGACGTAGGCGGCTCCTACGAGCAGTACTTC. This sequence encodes CASRFDVGGSYEQYF.

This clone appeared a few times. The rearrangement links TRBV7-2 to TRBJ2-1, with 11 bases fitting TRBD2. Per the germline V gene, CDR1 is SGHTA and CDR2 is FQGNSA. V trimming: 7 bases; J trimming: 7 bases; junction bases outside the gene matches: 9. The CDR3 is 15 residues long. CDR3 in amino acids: CASTFYSGRVNEQFF. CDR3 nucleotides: TGTGCCAGCACCTTCTATAGCGGGAGGGTTAATGAGCAGTTCTTC.

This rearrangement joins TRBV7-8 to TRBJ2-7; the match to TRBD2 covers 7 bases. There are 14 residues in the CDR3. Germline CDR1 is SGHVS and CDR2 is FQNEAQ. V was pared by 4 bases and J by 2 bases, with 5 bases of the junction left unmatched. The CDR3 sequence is CASSSTGGPYEQYF. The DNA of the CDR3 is TGTGCCAGCAGCTCGACGGGGGGACCCTACGAGCAGTACTTC. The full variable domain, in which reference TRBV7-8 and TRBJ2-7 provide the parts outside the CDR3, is GAGVSQSPRYKVAKRGQDVALRCDPISGHVSLFWYQQALGQGPEFLTYFQNEAQLDKSGLPSDRFFAERPEGSVSTLKIQRTQQEDSAVYLCASSSTGGPYEQYFGPGTRLTVT.

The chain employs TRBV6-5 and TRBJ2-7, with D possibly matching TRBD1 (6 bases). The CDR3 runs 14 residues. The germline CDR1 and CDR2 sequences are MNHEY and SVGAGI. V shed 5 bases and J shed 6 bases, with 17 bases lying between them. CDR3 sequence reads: CASSTSPTGSEQYF. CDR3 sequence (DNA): TGTGCCAGCAGTACCTCCCCCACAGGGTCCGAGCAGTACTTC.

Here the CDR3 reads CASSSRSSSGANVLTF. The CDR3 bases are TGCGCCAGCAGCTCCAGAAGTTCCTCTGGGGCCAACGTCCTGACTTTC. This rearrangement joins TRBV5-1 to TRBJ2-6; no clear D gene. The CDR3 totals 16 residues. CDR1 is SGHRS, CDR2 YFSETQ, per germline. Deletions cut 3 bases from V and 0 bases from J, with 10 bases between.

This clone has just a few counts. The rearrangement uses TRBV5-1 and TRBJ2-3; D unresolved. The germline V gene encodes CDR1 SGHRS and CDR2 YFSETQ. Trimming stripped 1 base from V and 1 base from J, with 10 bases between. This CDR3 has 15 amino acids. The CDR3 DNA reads TGCGCCAGCAGCTTGAACCCGGGTGGCACAGATACGCAGTATTTT. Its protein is CASSLNPGGTDTQYF.

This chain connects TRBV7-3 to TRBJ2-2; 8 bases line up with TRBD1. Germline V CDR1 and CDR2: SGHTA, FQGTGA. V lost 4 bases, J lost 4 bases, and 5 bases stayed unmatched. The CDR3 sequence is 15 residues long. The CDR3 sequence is CASSSLQGGTGELFF. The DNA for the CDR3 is TGTGCCAGCAGCTCCCTACAGGGGGGCACCGGGGAGCTGTTTTTT.

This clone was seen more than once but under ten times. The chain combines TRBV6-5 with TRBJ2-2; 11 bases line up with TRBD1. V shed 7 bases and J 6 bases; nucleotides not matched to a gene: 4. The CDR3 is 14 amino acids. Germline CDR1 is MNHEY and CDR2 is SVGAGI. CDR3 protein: CASTLGQGAGELFF. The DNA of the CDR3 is TGTGCCAGCACCTTGGGACAGGGGGCCGGGGAGCTGTTTTTT.

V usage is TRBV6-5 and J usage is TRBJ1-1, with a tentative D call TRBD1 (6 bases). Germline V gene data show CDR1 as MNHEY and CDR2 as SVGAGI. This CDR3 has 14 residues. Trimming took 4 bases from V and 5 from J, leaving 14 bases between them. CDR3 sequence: CASSSRRGVTEAFF. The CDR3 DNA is TGTGCCAGCAGTTCACGCAGGGGCGTGACTGAAGCTTTCTTT.

CDR3 sequence (DNA): TGTGCCAGCATAAGGGGAATAGGCACTGAAGCTTTCTTT. Amino acids: CASIRGIGTEAFF. The rearrangement uses TRBV2 and TRBJ1-1; possibly TRBD1 for D (5 bases). Germline CDR1 SNHLY, CDR2 FYNNEI. The CDR3 totals 13 residues. V was trimmed by 7 bases and J by 4 bases, leaving 13 bases between them.

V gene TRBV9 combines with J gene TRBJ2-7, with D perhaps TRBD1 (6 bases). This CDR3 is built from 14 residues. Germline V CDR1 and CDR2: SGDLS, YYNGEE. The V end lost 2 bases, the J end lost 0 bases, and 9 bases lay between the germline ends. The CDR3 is CASSVGQTSYEQYF. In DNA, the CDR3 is TGTGCCAGCAGCGTTGGACAGACCTCCTACGAGCAGTACTTC. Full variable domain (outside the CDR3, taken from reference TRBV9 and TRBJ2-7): DSGVTQTPKHLITATGQRVTLRCSPRSGDLSVYWYQQSLDQGLQFLIQYYNGEERAKGNILERFSAQQFPDLHSELNLSSLELGDSALYFCASSVGQTSYEQYFGPGTRLTVT.

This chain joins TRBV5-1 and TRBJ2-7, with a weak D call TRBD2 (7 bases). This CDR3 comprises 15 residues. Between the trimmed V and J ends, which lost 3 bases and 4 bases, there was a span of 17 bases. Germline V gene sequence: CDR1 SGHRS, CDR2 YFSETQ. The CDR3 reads CASSSSAGADYEQYF. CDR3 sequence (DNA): TGCGCCAGCAGCTCCAGCGCGGGGGCCGATTACGAGCAGTACTTC. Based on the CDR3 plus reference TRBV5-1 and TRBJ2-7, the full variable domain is KAGVTQTPRYLIKTRGQQVTLSCSPISGHRSVSWYQQTPGQGLQFLFEYFSETQRNKGNFPGRFSGRQFSNSRSEMNVSTLELGDSALYLCASSSSAGADYEQYFGPGTRLTVT.

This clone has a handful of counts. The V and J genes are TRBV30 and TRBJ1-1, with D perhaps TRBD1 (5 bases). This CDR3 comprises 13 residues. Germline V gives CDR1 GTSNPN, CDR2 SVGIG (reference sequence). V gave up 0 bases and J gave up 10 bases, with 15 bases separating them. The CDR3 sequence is CAWSVRGVGGAFF. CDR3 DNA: TGTGCCTGGAGTGTACGGGGGGTCGGCGGAGCTTTCTTT. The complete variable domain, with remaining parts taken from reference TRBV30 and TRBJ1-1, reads SQTIHQWPATLVQPVGSPLSLECTVEGTSNPNLYWYRQAAGRGLQLLFYSVGIGQISSEVPQNLSASRPQDRQFILSSKKLLLSDSGFYLCAWSVRGVGGAFFGQGTRLTVV.